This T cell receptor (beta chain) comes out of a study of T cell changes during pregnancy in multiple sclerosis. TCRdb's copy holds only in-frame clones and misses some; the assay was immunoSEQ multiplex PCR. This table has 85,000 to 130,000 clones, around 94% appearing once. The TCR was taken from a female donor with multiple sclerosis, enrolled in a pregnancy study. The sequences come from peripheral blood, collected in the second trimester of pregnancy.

The CDR3 spells CASSLLAGGRLNEQFF. For the CDR3, the DNA is TGTGCCAGCAGCCTTTTAGCGGGCGGACGTCTCAATGAGCAGTTCTTC. This rearrangement joins TRBV9 to TRBJ2-1; 7 bases are shared with TRBD2. The V and J ends lost 4 bases and 6 bases, in that order; junction bases with no gene match: 13. CDR1 is SGDLS, CDR2 YYNGEE, per germline. CDR3 size: 16 residues. Full variable domain (remainder filled in from reference TRBV9 and TRBJ2-1): DSGVTQTPKHLITATGQRVTLRCSPRSGDLSVYWYQQSLDQGLQFLIQYYNGEERAKGNILERFSAQQFPDLHSELNLSSLELGDSALYFCASSLLAGGRLNEQFFGPGTRLTVL.